Reported below is one TCR beta chain. Its matching antigen is unknown. These data are taken from a study of T cell responses to AZD1222 COVID-19 vaccine. Points from the study as a whole: Seropositive AZD1222 recipients at baseline numbered only 6 or 7. Vaccination with two AZD1222 doses was followed by a rise in Spike-specific TCR breadth and depth. Females outnumbered males among donors, who were mostly white British; clonal diversity was possibly underestimated. Vaccine-associated CD4 TCRs spanned spike, dominant at 160-218 and 743-854.

The germline V gene has CDR1 MNHEY and CDR2 SVGAGI. The CDR3 contains 13 residues. The V gene lost 8 bases and the J gene lost 2 bases, with 10 bases spanning the gap. Method: immunoSEQ multiplex PCR; TCRdb's copy keeps in-frame clones and lacks some. The sample has 50,000 or so clones, 75% to 90% seen once; the top ten hold about 5%. V usage is TRBV6-5 and J usage is TRBJ1-3; no reliable D call. The sample consisted of peripheral blood, taken 28 days after the second AZD1222 dose. The TCR comes from an adult who received the AZD1222 COVID-19 vaccine. CDR3 loop: CASHKEAGNTIYF. DNA for the CDR3: TGTGCCAGCCATAAGGAGGCTGGAAACACCATATATTTT.